A single sample gave rise to the 8 T cell receptor beta chains below, sequenced in a study of T cells expressing NK-cell markers. TCRdb reprocessed the 5' RACE reads and reports one entry per CDR3 protein, with no DNA. Here the sample table reports 150,000 or so distinct CDR3 sequences. The sample taken for sequencing was blood T cells: a sorted CD56 or NKG2C T cell subset, CD4+ or CD8+ T cells, or bulk PBMC T cells (not recorded which). These receptor sequences come from a woman between 45 and 60 years old in good health.

The gene calls are TRBV29-1 and TRBJ1-1; the D gene TCRdb calls, TRBD1, cannot be checked with no DNA. This CDR3 region has 13 residues. Looked up from germline, CDR1 is SQVTM and CDR2 is ANQGSEA. The CDR3 region is CSVRQGWDTEAFF.

V gene TRBV6-4 combines with J gene TRBJ1-1; TCRdb picks TRBD1, but there is no DNA to check that call. This CDR3 comprises 15 residues. In germline, CDR1 is MRHNA, CDR2 SNTAGT. The CDR3 reads CASSDSDRGCSEAFF.

The gene calls are TRBV4-1 and TRBJ2-2; the TCRdb D gene call, TRBD2, has no DNA to confirm it. Per germline, CDR1 MGHRA and CDR2 YSYEKL. This CDR3 contains 16 residues. Here the CDR3 reads CASSQGTLAGARELFF.

V usage is TRBV29-1 and J usage is TRBJ2-7; the D gene TCRdb calls, TRBD1, cannot be checked with no DNA. Germline V gene lookup returns CDR1 SQVTM and CDR2 ANQGSEA. The CDR3 is 13 residues long. CDR3 loop: CSAYGQIPYEQYF.

The chain joins TRBV7-9 to TRBJ1-2; there is no DNA to check the TCRdb D call of TRBD1. This CDR3 spans 13 amino acids. Germline CDR1 reads SEHNR; CDR2 reads FQNEAQ (reference sequence). CDR3: CASSSGQLSGYTF.

V is TRBV12-3 or TRBV12-4 and J is TRBJ2-2; TCRdb gives TRBD2 as the D gene, but with no DNA this cannot be confirmed. There are 16 residues in the CDR3. The CDR3 spells CASSSASGGGSGELFF.

The rearrangement joins TRBV10-3 to TRBJ2-1; TCRdb's D call of TRBD2 is untestable without DNA. Germline lookup yields CDR1 ENHRY and CDR2 SYGVKD. The CDR3 has 13 residues. CDR3 residues: CASLAGNNNEQFF.

The chain's CDR3 is CASSFASENTGELFF. The chain uses TRBV12-3 or TRBV12-4 and TRBJ2-2. There are 15 residues in the CDR3.